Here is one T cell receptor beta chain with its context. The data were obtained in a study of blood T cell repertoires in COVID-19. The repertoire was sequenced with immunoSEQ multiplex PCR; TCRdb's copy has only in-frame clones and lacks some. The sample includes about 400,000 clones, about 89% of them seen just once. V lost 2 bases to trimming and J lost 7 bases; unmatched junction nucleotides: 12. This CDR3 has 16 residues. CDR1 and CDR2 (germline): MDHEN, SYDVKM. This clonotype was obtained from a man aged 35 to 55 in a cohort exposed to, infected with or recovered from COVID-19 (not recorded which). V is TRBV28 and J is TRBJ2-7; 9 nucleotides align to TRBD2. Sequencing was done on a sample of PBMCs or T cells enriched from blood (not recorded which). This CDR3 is CASSLDLGAGGTEQYF. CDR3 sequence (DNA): TGTGCCAGCAGTTTAGATCTGGGGGCGGGGGGGACGGAGCAGTACTTC.